The 7 T cell receptor beta chains below all came from one sample that was sequenced in a study of CD8+CD57+ T cells in acquired aplastic anemia. By flow cytometry, patients selected for sequencing had shown an expansion of CD8+CD57+ cells. Genomic DNA templated the TCR beta VDJ and CDR3 profiling. Each CDR3 protein gets one entry after TCRdb re-called the reads with MiXCR. The data show some 170,000 distinct CDR3 sequences, about 45% seen once. What was sequenced was sorted CD4+, CD8+, or CD8+CD57+ T cells (not recorded which) from PBMCs. The receptor source for this set is a human donor with aplastic anemia.

There are a few counts of this clonotype. The CDR3 protein is CSASDGRDEQFF. The CDR3 DNA reads TGCAGTGCTAGCGACGGGAGGGATGAGCAGTTCTTC. The chain joins TRBV20-1 to TRBJ2-1; TRBD2 agrees at 8 bases. The CDR3 has 12 amino acids. Trimming at V came to 3 bases and at J to 8 bases, leaving 3 bases not matched to a gene. Germline values: CDR1 DFQATT, CDR2 SNEGSKA (reference sequence).

The V call is TRBV11-2, the J call TRBJ2-2; D is possibly TRBD1 (6 bases). The CDR3 contains 16 residues. Germline V lookup: CDR1 SGHAT, CDR2 FQNNGV. Trimming shortened V by 3 bases and J by 13 bases, and 24 bases separated the two germline ends. Written as DNA, the CDR3 is TGTGCCAGCAGCTTTGAGTTTGTCACAGGCACCAGGGGGCTGTTTTTT. Its translation: CASSFEFVTGTRGLFF.

The chain combines TRBV10-3 with TRBJ1-5, with 8 bases fitting TRBD1. Germline-derived CDR1 and CDR2 are ENHRY and SYGVKD. With 6 bases clipped from V and 2 bases from J, the junction kept 3 bases outside the gene matches. The CDR3 runs to 14 residues. Here the CDR3 reads CAISPTGGNQPQHF. The CDR3 DNA follows: TGTGCCATCAGCCCGACAGGGGGCAATCAGCCCCAGCATTTT.

This clonotype was picked up many times. The chain has TRBV10-3 and TRBJ2-5; possible D gene TRBD2, 5 bases. The CDR3 is made up of 15 amino acids. Deletions cut 3 bases from V and 4 bases from J, with 15 bases between. The V gene's germline CDR1 is ENHRY and CDR2 SYGVKD. CDR3 sequence reads: CAISEGPSGRETQYF. CDR3 sequence (DNA): TGTGCCATCAGTGAAGGGCCAAGCGGACGAGAGACCCAGTACTTC.

The gene calls are TRBV15 and TRBJ2-1, with TRBD1 matching 7 bases. This CDR3 spans 13 amino acids. CDR1 and CDR2 (germline): LNHNV, YYDKDF (reference sequence). With 3 bases clipped from V and 9 bases from J, the junction kept 5 bases outside the gene matches. The CDR3 is CATSSDRVGEQFF. The CDR3 region has the DNA TGTGCCACCAGCAGTGACAGGGTCGGTGAGCAGTTCTTC.

The CDR3 sequence: CASSSLAGGPYTF. The CDR3 coding sequence is TGTGCCAGCAGTTCGCTAGCGGGGGGACCCTACACCTTC. The chain couples TRBV2 to TRBJ1-2; TRBD1 is a possible D gene (5 bases). The CDR3 extends over 13 amino acids. V dropped 5 bases and J dropped 10 bases, with 17 bases sitting between them. Germline assignment: CDR1 SNHLY and CDR2 FYNNEI.

As to this clonotype: Because the CDR3 is missing its conserved closing phenylalanine or tryptophan, this is likely a read error. The limits of the CDR3 on the DNA are not certain, so only TCRdb's listed CDR3 is given. The CDR3: CASSRTRGTEASL. This chain links TRBV19 with TRBJ1-1; the tabulated D call, TRBD1, remains unverified against the DNA. With termini counted, the CDR3 has 13 amino acids. Germline-derived CDR1 and CDR2 are LNHDA and SQIVND (reference sequence).